This TCR beta chain was found in a study of blood T cell repertoires in COVID-19. Overall study context: COVID-19 samples from acute and convalescent phases originated in the United States, Italy and Spain. The cDNA or gDNA used as material had been derived from T cells, B-cell-depleted T cells, or PBMCs.

Recruits, aged roughly 18 to 100 years, lived in 25 or so US areas. Two consecutive negative NP/OP PCR tests, clearance, or resolved symptoms defined Cohort 3 recovery. Only in-frame clones appear in the TCRdb table, and some are missing; sequencing was by immunoSEQ multiplex PCR. The sample lists 140,000 to 150,000 clones, 75% to 90% occurring once. V was trimmed by 0 bases and J by 6 bases, leaving 14 bases between them. Germline CDR1 is SGHNT and CDR2 is YYREEE (reference sequence). The CDR3 runs 15 residues. This clonotype originated in a man in his sixties who had recovered from COVID-19. The chain carries TRBV5-4 and TRBJ2-3; D unresolved. The source material was PBMCs or T cells enriched from blood (not recorded which). CDR3 amino acids: CASSLGLRLQDTQYF. The CDR3 DNA is TGTGCCAGCAGCTTGGGTCTGAGGCTTCAGGATACGCAGTATTTT.